This TCR beta chain emerged from a study of human T cells and chemical hapten exposure. Background on the study: Sensitization involved placing 2% DPC onto an approximately 2 cm by approximately 2 cm region of upper inner arm skin.

This clonotype occurred a few times. TCRdb itself ran the RACE reads through MiXCR, one entry per CDR3 protein. Of 150,000 to 200,000 distinct CDR3 sequences in the sample, about a fifth are singletons; the top ten hold about 6.7%. Time point defined: patch test 1, 2 weeks after DPC sensitization. Indicated treatment: therapeutic diphenylcyclopropenone sensitization with weekly scalp DPC. This specimen was whole blood, taken in connection with sensitization to the hapten diphenylcyclopropenone (DPC). This clonotype was obtained from a woman aged 45-59 years with alopecia areata. Some clones in this sample may be carry-over from other donors' samples.

The CDR3 bases are TGTGCCAGCAAGACGATAACCGGGACCCCAATTGAGCAGTTCTTC. Translating it yields CASKTITGTPIEQFF. The chain has TRBV5-6 and TRBJ2-1, with D perhaps assigned TRBD1 or TRBD2 (5 bases each). The V and J ends lost 6 bases and 9 bases respectively, with 22 bases between them. There are 15 residues in the CDR3. CDR1 is SGHDT and CDR2 is YYEEEE in the germline V gene.